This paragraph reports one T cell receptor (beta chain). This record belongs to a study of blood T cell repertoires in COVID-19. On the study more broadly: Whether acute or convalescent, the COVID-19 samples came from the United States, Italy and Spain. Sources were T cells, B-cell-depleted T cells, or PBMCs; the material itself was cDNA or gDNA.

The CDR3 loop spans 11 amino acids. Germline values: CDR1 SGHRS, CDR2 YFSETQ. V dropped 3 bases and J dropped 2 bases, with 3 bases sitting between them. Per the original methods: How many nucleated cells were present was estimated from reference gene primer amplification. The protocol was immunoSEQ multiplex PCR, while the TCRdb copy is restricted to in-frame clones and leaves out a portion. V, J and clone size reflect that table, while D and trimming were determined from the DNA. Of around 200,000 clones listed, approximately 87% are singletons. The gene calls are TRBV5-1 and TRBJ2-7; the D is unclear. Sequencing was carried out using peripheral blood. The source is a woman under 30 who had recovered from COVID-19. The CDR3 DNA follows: TGCGCCAGCAGCTCTACCTACGAGCAGTACTTC. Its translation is CASSSTYEQYF.